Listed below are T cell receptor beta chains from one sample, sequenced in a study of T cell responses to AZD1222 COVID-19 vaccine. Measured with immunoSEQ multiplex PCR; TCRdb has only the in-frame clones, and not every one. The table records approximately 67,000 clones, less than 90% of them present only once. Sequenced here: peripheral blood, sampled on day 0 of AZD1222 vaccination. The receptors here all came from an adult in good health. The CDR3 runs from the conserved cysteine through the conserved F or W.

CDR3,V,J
CASSQDRLSGTRTDTQYF,TRBV4-1,TRBJ2-3
CASSPGGSAETQYF,TRBV6-2/TRBV6-3,TRBJ2-5
CASSELGGVDANTGELFF,TRBV2,TRBJ2-2
CASSLSPLAGDYNEQFF,TRBV7-3,TRBJ2-1
CSARTGISYEQYF,TRBV29-1,TRBJ2-7
CASSLDRTSTGSF,TRBV11-2,TRBJ2-7
CASSYSTGGYEQYF,TRBV6-2/TRBV6-3,TRBJ2-7
CASSYEGAYGYTF,TRBV6-5,TRBJ1-2
CASKAGLSGYTF,TRBV19,TRBJ1-2
CAWSVASGGYYEQYF,TRBV30,TRBJ2-7
CASSFTSTGELFF,TRBV7-3,TRBJ2-2
CASSFGTSGVSSYNEQFF,TRBV7-3,TRBJ2-1
CAWSDTLATNEKLFF,TRBV30,TRBJ1-4
CATSRGPHSNQPQHF,TRBV15,TRBJ1-5
CASSPGQGVYTF,TRBV18,TRBJ1-2
CASSFQGNYGYTF,TRBV27,TRBJ1-2
CASSLVLTGEQYF,TRBV5-1,TRBJ2-7
CASTRVRVQPQHF,TRBV3-1/TRBV3-2,TRBJ1-5
CAWSRDISSPLHF,TRBV30,TRBJ1-6
CASSVGGTSGGRDTQYF,TRBV9,TRBJ2-3
CASSPEIILYGYTF,TRBV11-2,TRBJ1-2
CASSLVGFMNTEAFF,TRBV5-1,TRBJ1-1
CASSVESGGDEKLFF,TRBV9,TRBJ1-4
CASRAGTGGFTEAFF,TRBV7-9,TRBJ1-1
CASSPWAGEFPNEQFF,TRBV9,TRBJ2-1
CASRKLNYGYTF,TRBV28,TRBJ1-2
CASSDGLGTEAFF,TRBV7-9,TRBJ1-1
CASSFVAGSYEQYF,TRBV7-2,TRBJ2-7
CASSLETDEQFF,TRBV5-1,TRBJ2-1
CASSQGPDSAQGYTF,TRBV3-1/TRBV3-2,TRBJ1-2
CATSDSPTGLSNQPQHF,TRBV24-1,TRBJ1-5
CASSAPQTGGPREAFF,TRBV19,TRBJ1-1
CASSVAGGSYEQYF,TRBV6-5,TRBJ2-7
CASSHTGFEQYF,TRBV18,TRBJ2-7
CASSYLAGVDTQYF,TRBV7-9,TRBJ2-3
CATSREERGLSYEQYF,TRBV15,TRBJ2-7
CASSPSPRTANYGYTF,TRBV6-2/TRBV6-3,TRBJ1-2
CASSRADEQFF,TRBV12-3/TRBV12-4,TRBJ2-1
CASSQGKKETQYF,TRBV7-2,TRBJ2-5
CAWTGTLLSGNTIYF,TRBV30,TRBJ1-3
CASSLQNTEAFF,TRBV11-2,TRBJ1-1
CASSTPGTINYEQYF,TRBV28,TRBJ2-7
CASSLGGNYGYTF,TRBV11-2,TRBJ1-2
CASSPGTGSFF,TRBV12-3/TRBV12-4,TRBJ1-1
CASSVDRANSPLHF,TRBV9,TRBJ1-6
CASSPGQGGPDGYTF,TRBV7-9,TRBJ1-2
CASSHADRVTFTPRAFF,TRBV4-3,TRBJ1-1
CASSLSGQQYWTNYGYTF,TRBV27,TRBJ1-2
CASSGGVPTGELFF,TRBV7-2,TRBJ2-2
CASSLGFGGEQFF,TRBV7-3,TRBJ2-1